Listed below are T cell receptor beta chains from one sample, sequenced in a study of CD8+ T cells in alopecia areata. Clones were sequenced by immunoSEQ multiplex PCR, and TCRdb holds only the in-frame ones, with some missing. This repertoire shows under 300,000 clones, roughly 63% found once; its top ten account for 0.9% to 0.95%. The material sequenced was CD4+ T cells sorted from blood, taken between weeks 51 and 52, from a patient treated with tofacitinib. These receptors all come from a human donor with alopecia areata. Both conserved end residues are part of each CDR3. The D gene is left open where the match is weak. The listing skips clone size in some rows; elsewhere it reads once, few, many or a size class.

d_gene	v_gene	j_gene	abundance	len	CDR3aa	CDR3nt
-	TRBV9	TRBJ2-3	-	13	CASSLMGADTQYF	TGTGCCAGCAGCCTAATGGGGGCGGATACGCAGTATTTT
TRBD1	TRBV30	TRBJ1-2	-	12	CAWRGRDRGSTF	TGTGCCTGGAGGGGCCGGGACAGGGGCAGCACCTTC
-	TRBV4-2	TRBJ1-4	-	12	CASSLLTGGLFF	TGTGCCAGCAGCCTGTTGACCGGGGGGCTGTTTTTT
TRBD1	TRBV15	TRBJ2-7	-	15	CATSRTGTGVNEQYF	TGTGCCACCAGCAGGACCGGGACAGGGGTAAACGAGCAGTACTTC
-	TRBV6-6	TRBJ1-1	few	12	CASTHPNTEAFF	TGTGCCAGCACACACCCGAACACTGAAGCTTTCTTT
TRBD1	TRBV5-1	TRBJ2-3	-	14	CASSVTGGTDTQYF	TGCGCCAGCAGCGTCACAGGGGGCACAGATACGCAGTATTTT
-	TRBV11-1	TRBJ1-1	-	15	CASSVQTGLGTEAFF	TGTGCCAGCAGCGTCCAGACAGGCCTTGGGACTGAAGCTTTCTTT
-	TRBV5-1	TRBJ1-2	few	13	CASRRFGDYGYTF	TGCGCCAGCAGAAGGTTTGGGGACTATGGCTACACCTTC
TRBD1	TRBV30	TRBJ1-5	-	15	CAWNGGQGESQPQHF	TGTGCCTGGAATGGTGGACAGGGAGAGAGTCAGCCCCAGCATTTT
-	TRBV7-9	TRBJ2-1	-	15	CASSLDGAASDEQLF	TGTGCCAGCAGCTTGGATGGAGCGGCTAGCGATGAGCAGCTCTTC
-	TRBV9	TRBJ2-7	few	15	CASSVGPKGYHEQYF	TGTGCCAGCAGCGTAGGCCCTAAGGGGTACCACGAGCAGTACTTC
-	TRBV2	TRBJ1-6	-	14	CASSVGSYNSPLHF	TGTGCCAGCAGTGTGGGCTCCTATAATTCACCCCTCCACTTT
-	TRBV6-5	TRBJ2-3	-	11	CASSLGDTQYF	TGTGCCAGCAGTTTAGGAGATACGCAGTATTTT
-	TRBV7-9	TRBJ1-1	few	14	CASSLARANTEAFF	TGTGCCAGCAGCTTAGCCCGGGCCAACACTGAAGCTTTCTTT
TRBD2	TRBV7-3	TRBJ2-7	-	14	CASSSQGDYDEQYF	TGTGCCAGCAGCTCACAAGGGGACTACGACGAGCAGTACTTC
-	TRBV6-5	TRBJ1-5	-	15	CASSNRGGLNQPQHF	TGTGCCAGCAGCAACCGTGGGGGCCTCAATCAGCCCCAGCATTTT
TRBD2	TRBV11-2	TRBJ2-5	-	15	CASSLGLAGQETQYF	TGTGCCAGCAGCTTAGGGCTAGCGGGGCAAGAGACCCAGTACTTC
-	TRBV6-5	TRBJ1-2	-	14	CASSYSAIGRGYTF	TGTGCCAGCAGTTACAGTGCGATTGGTCGTGGCTACACCTTC
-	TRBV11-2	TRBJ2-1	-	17	CASSSLLMWGSYNEQFF	TGTGCCAGCAGCTCCCTTCTCATGTGGGGCTCCTACAATGAGCAGTTCTTC